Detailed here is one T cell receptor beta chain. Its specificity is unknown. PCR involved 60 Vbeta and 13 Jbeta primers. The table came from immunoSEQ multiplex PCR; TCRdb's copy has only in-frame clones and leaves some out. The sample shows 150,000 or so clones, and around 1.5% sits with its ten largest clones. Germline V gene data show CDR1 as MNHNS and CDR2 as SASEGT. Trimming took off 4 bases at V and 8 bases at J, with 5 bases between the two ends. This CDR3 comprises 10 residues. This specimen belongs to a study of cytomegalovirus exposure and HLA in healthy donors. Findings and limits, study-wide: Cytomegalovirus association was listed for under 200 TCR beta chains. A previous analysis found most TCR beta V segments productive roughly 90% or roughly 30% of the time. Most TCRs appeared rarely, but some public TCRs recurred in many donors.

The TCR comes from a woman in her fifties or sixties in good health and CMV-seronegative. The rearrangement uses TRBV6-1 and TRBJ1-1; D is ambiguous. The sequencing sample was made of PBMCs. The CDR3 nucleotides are TGTGCCAGCAGTGGCAGGGAAGCTTTCTTT. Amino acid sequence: CASSGREAFF.